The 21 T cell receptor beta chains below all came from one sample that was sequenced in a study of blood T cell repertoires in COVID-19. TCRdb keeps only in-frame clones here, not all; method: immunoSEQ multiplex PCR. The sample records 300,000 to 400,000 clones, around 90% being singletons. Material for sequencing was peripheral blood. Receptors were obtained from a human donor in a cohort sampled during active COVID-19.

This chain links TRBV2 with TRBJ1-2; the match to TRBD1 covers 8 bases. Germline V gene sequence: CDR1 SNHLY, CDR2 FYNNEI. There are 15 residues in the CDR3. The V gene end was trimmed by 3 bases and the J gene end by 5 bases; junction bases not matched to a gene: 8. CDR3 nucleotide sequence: TGTGCCAGCAGTGAGTTTCAGGGGGCCGGATATGGCTACACCTTC. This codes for CASSEFQGAGYGYTF.

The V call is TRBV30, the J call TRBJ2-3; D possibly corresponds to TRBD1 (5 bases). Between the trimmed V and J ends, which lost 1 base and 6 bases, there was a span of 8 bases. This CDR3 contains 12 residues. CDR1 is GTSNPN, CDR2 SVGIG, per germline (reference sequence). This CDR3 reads CAWSEGADTQYF. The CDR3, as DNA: TGTGCCTGGAGTGAAGGGGCGGATACGCAGTATTTT.

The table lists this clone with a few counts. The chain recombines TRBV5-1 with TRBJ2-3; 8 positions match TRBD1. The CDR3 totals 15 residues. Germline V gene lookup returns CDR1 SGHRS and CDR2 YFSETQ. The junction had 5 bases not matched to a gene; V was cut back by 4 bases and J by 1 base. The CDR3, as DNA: TGCGCCAGCAGCATCCCGGACAGGGGCACAGATACGCAGTATTTT. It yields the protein CASSIPDRGTDTQYF.

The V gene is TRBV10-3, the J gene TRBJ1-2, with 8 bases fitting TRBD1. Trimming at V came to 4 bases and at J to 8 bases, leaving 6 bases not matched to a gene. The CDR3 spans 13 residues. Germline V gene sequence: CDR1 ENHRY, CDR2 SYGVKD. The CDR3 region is CAISGQGFEGYTF. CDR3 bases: TGTGCCATCAGTGGACAGGGGTTTGAGGGCTACACCTTC.

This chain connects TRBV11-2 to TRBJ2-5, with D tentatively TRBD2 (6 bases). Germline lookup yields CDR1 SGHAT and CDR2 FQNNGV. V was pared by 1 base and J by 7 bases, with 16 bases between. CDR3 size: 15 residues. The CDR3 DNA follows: TGTGCCAGCAGCTTAGCCGGGAGCCAAGTTGGGACCCAGTACTTC. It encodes CASSLAGSQVGTQYF.

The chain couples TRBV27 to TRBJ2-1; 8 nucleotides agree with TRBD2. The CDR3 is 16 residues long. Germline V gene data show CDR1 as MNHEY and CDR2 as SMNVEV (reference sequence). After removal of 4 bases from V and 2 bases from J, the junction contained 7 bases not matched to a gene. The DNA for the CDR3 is TGTGCCAGCAGTTCGCCTATCGGGAGGGCCTACAATGAGCAGTTCTTC. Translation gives CASSSPIGRAYNEQFF.

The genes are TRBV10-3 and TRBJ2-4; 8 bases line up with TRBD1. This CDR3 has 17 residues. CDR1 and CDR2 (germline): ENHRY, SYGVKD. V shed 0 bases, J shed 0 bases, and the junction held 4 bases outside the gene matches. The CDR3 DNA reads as TGTGCCATCAGTGAGTCTGGCACAGGGGGAGCCAAAAACATTCAGTACTTC. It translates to CAISESGTGGAKNIQYF.

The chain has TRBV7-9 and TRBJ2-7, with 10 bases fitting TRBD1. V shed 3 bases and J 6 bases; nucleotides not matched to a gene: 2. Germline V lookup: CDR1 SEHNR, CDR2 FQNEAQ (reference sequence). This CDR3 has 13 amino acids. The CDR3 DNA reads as TGTGCCAGCAGCTTTAGGGACAGGGGCGAGCAGTACTTC. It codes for CASSFRDRGEQYF. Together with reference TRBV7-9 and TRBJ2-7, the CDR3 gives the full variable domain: DTGVSQNPRHKITKRGQNVTFRCDPISEHNRLYWYRQTLGQGPEFLTYFQNEAQLEKSRLLSDRFSAERPKGSFSTLEIQRTEQGDSAMYLCASSFRDRGEQYFGPGTRLTVT.

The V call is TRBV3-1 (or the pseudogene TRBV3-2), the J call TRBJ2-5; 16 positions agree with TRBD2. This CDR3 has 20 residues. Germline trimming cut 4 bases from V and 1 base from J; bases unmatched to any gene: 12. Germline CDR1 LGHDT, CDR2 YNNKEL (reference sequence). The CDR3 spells CASSRHRGTSGRGTQETQYF. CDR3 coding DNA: TGTGCCAGCAGCCGACACCGAGGGACTAGCGGGAGGGGAACCCAAGAGACCCAGTACTTC.

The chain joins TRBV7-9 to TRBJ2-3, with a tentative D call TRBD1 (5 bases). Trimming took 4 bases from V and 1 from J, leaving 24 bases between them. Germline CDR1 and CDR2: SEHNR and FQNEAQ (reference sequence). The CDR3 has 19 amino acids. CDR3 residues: CASSSTYRLWGAGTDTQYF. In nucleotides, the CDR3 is TGTGCCAGCAGCTCTACTTATCGACTCTGGGGCGCGGGCACAGATACGCAGTATTTT. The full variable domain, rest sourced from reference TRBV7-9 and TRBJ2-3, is DTGVSQNPRHKITKRGQNVTFRCDPISEHNRLYWYRQTLGQGPEFLTYFQNEAQLEKSRLLSDRFSAERPKGSFSTLEIQRTEQGDSAMYLCASSSTYRLWGAGTDTQYFGPGTRLTVL.

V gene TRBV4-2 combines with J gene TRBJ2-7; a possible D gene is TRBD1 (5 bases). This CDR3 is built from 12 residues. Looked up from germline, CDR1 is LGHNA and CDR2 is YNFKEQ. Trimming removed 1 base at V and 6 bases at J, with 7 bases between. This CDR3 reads CASSQVGLEQYF. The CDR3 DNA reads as TGTGCCAGCAGCCAAGTGGGGCTCGAGCAGTACTTC.

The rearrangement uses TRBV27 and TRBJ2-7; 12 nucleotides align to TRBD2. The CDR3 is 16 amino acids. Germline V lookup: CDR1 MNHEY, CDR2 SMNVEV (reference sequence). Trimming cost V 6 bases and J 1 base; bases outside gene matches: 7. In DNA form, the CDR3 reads TGTGCCAGCAGCCGAAGACTAGCGGGGGTTTCCTACGAGCAGTACTTC. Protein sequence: CASSRRLAGVSYEQYF.

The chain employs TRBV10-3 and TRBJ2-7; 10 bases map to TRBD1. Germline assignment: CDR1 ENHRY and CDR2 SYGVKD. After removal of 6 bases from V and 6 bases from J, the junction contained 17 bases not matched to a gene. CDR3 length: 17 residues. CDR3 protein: CAISVQKPGQGLSEQYF. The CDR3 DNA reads TGTGCCATCAGCGTCCAAAAACCGGGACAGGGGCTATCCGAGCAGTACTTC.

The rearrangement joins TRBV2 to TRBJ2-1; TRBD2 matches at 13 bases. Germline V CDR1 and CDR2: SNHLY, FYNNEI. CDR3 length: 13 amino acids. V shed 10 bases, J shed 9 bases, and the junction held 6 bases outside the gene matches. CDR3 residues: CATGTSGVGEQFF. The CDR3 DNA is TGTGCCACCGGGACTAGCGGGGTTGGTGAGCAGTTCTTC.

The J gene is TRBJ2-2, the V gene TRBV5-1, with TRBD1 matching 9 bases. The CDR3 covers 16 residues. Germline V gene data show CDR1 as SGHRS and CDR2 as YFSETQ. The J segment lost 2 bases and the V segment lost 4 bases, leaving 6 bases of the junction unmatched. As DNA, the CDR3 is TGCGCCAGCAGCCTCGCAACAGGGGGCAACACCGGGGAGCTGTTTTTT. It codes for CASSLATGGNTGELFF. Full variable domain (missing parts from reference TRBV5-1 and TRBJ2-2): KAGVTQTPRYLIKTRGQQVTLSCSPISGHRSVSWYQQTPGQGLQFLFEYFSETQRNKGNFPGRFSGRQFSNSRSEMNVSTLELGDSALYLCASSLATGGNTGELFFGEGSRLTVL.

The CDR3 region is CARSFGVAGSVEQFF. CDR3 DNA sequence: TGTGCCAGAAGCTTCGGAGTAGCGGGATCGGTTGAGCAGTTCTTC. The chain combines TRBV5-3 with TRBJ2-1; 8 bases are shared with TRBD2. TRBV5-3 has ORF status, its function being uncertain. Trimming removed 2 bases from V and 9 bases from J; junction bases left unmatched: 10. This CDR3 comprises 15 residues.

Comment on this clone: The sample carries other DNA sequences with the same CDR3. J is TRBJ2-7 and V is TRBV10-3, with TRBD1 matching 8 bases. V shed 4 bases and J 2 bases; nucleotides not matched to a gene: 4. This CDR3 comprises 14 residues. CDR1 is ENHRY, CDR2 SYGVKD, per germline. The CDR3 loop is CAISAGQDTYEQYF. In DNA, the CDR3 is TGTGCCATCAGTGCGGGACAGGACACCTACGAGCAGTACTTC.

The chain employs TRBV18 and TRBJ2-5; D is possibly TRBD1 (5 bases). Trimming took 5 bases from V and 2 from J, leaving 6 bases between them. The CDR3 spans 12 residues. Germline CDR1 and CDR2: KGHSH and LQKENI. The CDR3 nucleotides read TGTGCCAGCTCAGGGGCTCAAGAGACCCAGTACTTC. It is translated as CASSGAQETQYF.

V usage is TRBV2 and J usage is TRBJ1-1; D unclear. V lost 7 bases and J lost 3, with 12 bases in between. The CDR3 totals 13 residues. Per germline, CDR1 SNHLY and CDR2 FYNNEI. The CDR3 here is CASTTVPYTEAFF. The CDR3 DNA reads TGTGCCAGCACTACGGTACCGTACACTGAAGCTTTCTTT.

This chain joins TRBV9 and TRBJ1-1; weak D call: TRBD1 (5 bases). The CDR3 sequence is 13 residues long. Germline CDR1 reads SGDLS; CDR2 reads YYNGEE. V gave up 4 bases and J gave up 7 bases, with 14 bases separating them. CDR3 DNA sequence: TGTGCCAGCAGCCCTACCCCGGGACTTGAAGCTTTCTTT. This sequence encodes CASSPTPGLEAFF.

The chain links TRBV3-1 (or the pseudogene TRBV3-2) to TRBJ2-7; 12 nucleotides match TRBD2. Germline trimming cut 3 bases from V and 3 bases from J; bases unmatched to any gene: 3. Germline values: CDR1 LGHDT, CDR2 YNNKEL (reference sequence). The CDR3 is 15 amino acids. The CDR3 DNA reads TGTGCCAGCAGCCAGACTAGCGGGGGCCTCTACGAGCAGTACTTC. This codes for CASSQTSGGLYEQYF.